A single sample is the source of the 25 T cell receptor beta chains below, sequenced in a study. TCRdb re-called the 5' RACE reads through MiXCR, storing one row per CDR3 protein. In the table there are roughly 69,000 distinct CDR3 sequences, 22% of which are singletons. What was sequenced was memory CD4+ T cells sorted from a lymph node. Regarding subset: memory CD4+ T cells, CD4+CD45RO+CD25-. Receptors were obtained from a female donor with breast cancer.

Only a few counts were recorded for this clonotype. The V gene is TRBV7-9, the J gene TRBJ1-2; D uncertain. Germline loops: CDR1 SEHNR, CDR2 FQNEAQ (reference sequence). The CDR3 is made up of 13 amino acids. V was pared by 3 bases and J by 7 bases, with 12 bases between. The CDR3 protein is CASSFDPRFGYTF. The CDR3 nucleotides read TGTGCCAGCAGCTTCGACCCACGGTTTGGCTACACCTTC. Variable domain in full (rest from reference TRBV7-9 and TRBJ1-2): DTGVSQNPRHKITKRGQNVTFRCDPISEHNRLYWYRQTLGQGPEFLTYFQNEAQLEKSRLLSDRFSAERPKGSFSTLEIQRTEQGDSAMYLCASSFDPRFGYTFGSGTRLTVV.

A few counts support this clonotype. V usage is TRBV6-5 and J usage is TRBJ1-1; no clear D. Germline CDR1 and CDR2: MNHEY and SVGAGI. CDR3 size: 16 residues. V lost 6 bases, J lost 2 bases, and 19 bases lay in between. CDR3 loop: CASRSDPPSSNTEAFF. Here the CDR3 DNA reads TGTGCCAGCAGGTCCGACCCACCCAGCTCTAACACTGAAGCTTTCTTT.

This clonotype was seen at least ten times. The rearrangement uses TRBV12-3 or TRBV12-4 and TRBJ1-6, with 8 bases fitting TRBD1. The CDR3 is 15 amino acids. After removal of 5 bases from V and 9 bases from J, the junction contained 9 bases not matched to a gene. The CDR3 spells CASSAATGAVSPLHF. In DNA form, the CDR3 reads TGTGCCAGCAGTGCGGCGACAGGGGCGGTTTCACCCCTCCACTTT.

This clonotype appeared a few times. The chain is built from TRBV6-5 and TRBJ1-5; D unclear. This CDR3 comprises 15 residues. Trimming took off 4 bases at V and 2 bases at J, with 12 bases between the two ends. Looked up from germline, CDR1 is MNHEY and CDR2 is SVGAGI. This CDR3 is CASSLSGVGNQPQHF. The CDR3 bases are TGTGCCAGCAGTTTGAGCGGGGTTGGCAATCAGCCCCAGCATTTT.

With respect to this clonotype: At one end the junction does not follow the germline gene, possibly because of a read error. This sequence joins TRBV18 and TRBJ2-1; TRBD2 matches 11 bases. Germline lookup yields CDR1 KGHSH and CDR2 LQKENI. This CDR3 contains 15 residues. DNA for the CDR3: TGTGCCAGCTCACCTTCTAGCGGGAGGTACAATGGGCAGTTCTTC. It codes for CASSPSSGRYNGQFF.

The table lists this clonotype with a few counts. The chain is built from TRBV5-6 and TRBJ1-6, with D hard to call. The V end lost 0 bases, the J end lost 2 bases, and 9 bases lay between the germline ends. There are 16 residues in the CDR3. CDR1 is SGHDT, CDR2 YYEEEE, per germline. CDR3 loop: CASSLGGGTYNSPLHF. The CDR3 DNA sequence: TGTGCCAGCAGCTTGGGCGGAGGAACCTATAATTCACCCCTCCACTTT.

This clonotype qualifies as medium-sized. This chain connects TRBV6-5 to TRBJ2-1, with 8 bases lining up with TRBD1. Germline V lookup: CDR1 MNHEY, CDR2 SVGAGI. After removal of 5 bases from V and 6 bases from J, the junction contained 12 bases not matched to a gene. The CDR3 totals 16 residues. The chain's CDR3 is CASSTDRDRRVNEQFF. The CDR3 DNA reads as TGTGCCAGCAGTACAGACCGGGACAGGCGGGTCAATGAGCAGTTCTTC.

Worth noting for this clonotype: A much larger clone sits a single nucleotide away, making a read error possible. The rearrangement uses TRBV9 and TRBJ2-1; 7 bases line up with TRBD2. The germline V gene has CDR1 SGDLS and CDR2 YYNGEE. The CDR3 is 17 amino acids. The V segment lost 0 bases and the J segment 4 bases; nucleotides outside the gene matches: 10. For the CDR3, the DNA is TGTGCCAGCAGCGTAGAGGCGCTAGCGGCTCTTTACAATGAGCAGTTCTTC. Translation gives CASSVEALAALYNEQFF.

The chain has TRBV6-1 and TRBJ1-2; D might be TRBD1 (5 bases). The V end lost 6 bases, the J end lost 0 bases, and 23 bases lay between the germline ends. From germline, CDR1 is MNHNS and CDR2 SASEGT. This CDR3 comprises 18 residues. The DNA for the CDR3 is TGTGCCAGCAGCAGTCGAAGTGGCGGCGGGGGTTCTAACTATGGCTACACCTTC. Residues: CASSSRSGGGGSNYGYTF.

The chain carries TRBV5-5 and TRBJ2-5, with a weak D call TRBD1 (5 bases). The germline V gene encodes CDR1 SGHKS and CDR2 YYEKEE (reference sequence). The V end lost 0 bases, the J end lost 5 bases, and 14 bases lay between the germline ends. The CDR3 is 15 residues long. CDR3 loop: CASSLGTFTWETQYF. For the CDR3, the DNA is TGTGCCAGCAGCTTGGGGACATTCACATGGGAGACCCAGTACTTC.

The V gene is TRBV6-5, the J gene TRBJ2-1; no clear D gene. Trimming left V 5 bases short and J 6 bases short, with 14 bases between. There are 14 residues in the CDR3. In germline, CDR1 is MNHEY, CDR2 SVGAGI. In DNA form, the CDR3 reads TGTGCCAGCAGTACAGCAAACTCTCTCAATGAGCAGTTCTTC. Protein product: CASSTANSLNEQFF.

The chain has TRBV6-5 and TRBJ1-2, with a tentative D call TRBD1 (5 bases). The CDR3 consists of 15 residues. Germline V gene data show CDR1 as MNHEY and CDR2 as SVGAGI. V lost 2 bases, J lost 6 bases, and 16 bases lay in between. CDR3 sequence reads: CASSYRLGTPDGYTF. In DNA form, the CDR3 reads TGTGCCAGCAGTTACCGCTTAGGGACCCCGGATGGCTACACCTTC.

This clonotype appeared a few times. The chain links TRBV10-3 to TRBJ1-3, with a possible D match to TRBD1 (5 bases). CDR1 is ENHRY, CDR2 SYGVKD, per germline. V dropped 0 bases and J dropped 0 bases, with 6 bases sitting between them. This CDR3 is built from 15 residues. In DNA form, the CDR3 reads TGTGCCATCAGTGAGTCGGGGCGCTCTGGAAACACCATATATTTT. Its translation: CAISESGRSGNTIYF.

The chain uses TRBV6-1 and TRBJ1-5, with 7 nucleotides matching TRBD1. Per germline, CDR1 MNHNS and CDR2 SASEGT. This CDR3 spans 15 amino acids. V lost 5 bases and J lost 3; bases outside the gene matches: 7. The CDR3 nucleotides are TGTGCCAGCAGTACCCAGACAGGGTCCAATCAGCCCCAGCATTTT. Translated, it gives CASSTQTGSNQPQHF.

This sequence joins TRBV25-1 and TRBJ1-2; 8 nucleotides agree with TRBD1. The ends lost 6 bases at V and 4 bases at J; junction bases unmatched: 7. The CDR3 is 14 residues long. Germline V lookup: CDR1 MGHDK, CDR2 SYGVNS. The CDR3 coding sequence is TGTGCCAGCAGAGGACAGGGTTACATCTATGGCTACACCTTC. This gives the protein CASRGQGYIYGYTF.

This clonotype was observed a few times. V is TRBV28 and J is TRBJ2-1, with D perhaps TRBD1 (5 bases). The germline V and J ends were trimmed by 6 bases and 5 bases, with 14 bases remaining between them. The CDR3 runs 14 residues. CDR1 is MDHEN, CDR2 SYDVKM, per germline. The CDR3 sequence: CASSPGGANNEQFF. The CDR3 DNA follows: TGTGCCAGCAGCCCCGGTGGGGCCAACAATGAGCAGTTCTTC.

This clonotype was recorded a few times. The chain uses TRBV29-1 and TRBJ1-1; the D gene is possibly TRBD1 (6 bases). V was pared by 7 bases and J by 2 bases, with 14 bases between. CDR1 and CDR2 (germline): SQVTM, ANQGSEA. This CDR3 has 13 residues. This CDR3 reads CSAGLQGNTEAFF. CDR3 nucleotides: TGCAGCGCGGGCCTACAGGGTAACACTGAAGCTTTCTTT.

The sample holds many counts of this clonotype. This chain's CDR3 is CASSLGAGRGTEAFF. DNA of the CDR3: TGCGCCAGCAGCTTGGGGGCCGGAAGGGGTACTGAAGCTTTCTTT. The V gene is TRBV5-1, the J gene TRBJ1-1, with a tentative D call TRBD1 (5 bases). This CDR3 spans 15 amino acids. The V end was cut by 0 bases, the J end by 5 bases, with 14 bases between. The germline gives CDR1 SGHRS, CDR2 YFSETQ.

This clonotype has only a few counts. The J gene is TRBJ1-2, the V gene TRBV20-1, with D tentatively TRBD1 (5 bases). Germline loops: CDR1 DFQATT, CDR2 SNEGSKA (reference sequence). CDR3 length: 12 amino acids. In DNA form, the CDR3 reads TGCAGGGGGGGACGGCCAAACTATGGCTACACCTTC. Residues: CRGGRPNYGYTF.

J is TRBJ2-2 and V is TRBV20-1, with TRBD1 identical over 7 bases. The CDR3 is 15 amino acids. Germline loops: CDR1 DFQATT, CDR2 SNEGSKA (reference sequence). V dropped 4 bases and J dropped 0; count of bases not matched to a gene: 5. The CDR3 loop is CSATRQGANTGELFF. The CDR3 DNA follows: TGCAGTGCTACGCGACAGGGCGCGAACACCGGGGAGCTGTTTTTT.

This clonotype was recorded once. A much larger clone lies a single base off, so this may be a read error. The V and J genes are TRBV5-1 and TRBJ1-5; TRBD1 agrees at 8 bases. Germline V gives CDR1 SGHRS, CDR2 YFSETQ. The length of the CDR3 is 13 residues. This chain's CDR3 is CASSLEAGGHEYF. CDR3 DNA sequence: TGCGCCAGCAGCTTGGAGGCAGGGGGCCATGAGTATTTT.

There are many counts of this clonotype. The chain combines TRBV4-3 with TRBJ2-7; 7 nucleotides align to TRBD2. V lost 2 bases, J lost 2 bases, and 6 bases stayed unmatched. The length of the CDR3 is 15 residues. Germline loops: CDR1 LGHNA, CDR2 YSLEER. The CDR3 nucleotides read TGCGCCAGCAGCCAATCCTCGGGGGGAGCCTACGAGCAGTACTTC. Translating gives CASSQSSGGAYEQYF.

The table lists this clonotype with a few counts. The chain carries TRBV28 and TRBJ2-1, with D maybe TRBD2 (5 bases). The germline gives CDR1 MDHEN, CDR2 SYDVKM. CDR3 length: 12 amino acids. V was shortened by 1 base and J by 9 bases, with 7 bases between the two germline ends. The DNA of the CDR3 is TGTGCCAGCAGTTTATCTAGCACTGAGCAGTTCTTC. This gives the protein CASSLSSTEQFF.

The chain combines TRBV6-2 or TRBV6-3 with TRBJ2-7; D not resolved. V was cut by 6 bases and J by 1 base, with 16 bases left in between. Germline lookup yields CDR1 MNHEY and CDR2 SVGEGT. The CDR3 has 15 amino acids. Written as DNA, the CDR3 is TGTGCCAGCAGCCACGGCCGAACACCGTCCTACGAGCAGTACTTC. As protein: CASSHGRTPSYEQYF.

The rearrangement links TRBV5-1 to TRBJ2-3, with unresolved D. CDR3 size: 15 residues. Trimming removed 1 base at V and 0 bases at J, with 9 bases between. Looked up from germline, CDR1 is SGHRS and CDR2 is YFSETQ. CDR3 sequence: CASSLRSESTDTQYF. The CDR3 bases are TGCGCCAGCAGCTTGCGGTCGGAGAGCACAGATACGCAGTATTTT. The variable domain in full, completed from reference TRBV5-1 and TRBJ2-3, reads KAGVTQTPRYLIKTRGQQVTLSCSPISGHRSVSWYQQTPGQGLQFLFEYFSETQRNKGNFPGRFSGRQFSNSRSEMNVSTLELGDSALYLCASSLRSESTDTQYFGPGTRLTVL.